This T cell receptor beta chain was sequenced in a study of cytomegalovirus exposure and HLA in healthy donors. Findings and caveats of the study: It was reported that TCR beta sequences correctly inferred the HLA-A and HLA-B alleles for most subjects. In an earlier analysis, in 620 or so donors, most V segments appeared productive either ~87% or ~30% of the time.

Amplification used 60 Vbeta primers and 13 Jbeta primers. The data were produced by immunoSEQ multiplex PCR, yet TCRdb's version contains in-frame clones alone and is incomplete. This sample carries 65,000 to 80,000 clones, under 80% of them seen once, and the ten largest clones take over 8%. Concerning this clone itself: What it binds is not known.

V shed 0 bases, J shed 6 bases, and the junction held 4 bases outside the gene matches. This CDR3 is 13 amino acids long. Germline values: CDR1 GTSNPN, CDR2 SVGIG (reference sequence). This rearrangement joins TRBV30 to TRBJ2-5; 7 bases line up with TRBD1. The source is a man between 35 and 55 years old in good health and CMV-seropositive. Sequencing input: PBMCs. This CDR3 reads CAWSVNRGKTQYF. CDR3 nucleotides: TGTGCCTGGAGTGTAAACAGGGGAAAGACCCAGTACTTC.